A selection of T cell receptor beta chains follows, all from one sample in a study of cytomegalovirus exposure and HLA in healthy donors. Method: immunoSEQ multiplex PCR; TCRdb's copy keeps in-frame clones and lacks some. The sample has around 150,000 clones, 88% seen once; the top ten hold about 7.9%. Specimen: PBMCs. These receptors were collected from a woman aged 18-35 years in good health and CMV-seropositive. Each CDR3 is given with its conserved first and last residue. Fields, in order: clone size, J gene, V gene, D gene, CDR3 DNA, CDR3 protein. A D gene is named only where the DNA matches it firmly. Part of the rows lack a size; the others show once, few, many or a class for expanded clones.

>NA|TRBJ2-1|TRBV19|NA
TGTGCCAGTAGTGCGAGCGGTGTTCGGGTCGTGAATGAGCAGTTCTTC
CASSASGVRVVNEQFF
>NA|TRBJ1-5|TRBV28|TRBD1
TGTGCCAGCAGACGTAGATCCGGGACAGGGGGCAATCAGCCCCAGCATTTT
CASRRRSGTGGNQPQHF
>NA|TRBJ1-5|TRBV19|NA
TGTGCCAGTAGTATTAACAGGAGTCGATATCAGCCCCAGCATTTT
CASSINRSRYQPQHF
>few|TRBJ1-2|TRBV5-1|NA
TGCGCCAGCAGCGTTAAGGGAGACTATGGCTACACCTTC
CASSVKGDYGYTF
>NA|TRBJ2-2|TRBV9|TRBD2
TGTGCCAGCAGCGTAGATAAGCGGGAGGCTAACGGGGAGCTGTTTTTT
CASSVDKREANGELFF
>NA|TRBJ1-2|TRBV29-1|NA
TGCAGCGTGACGACCTGGAACAGGGATAACTATGGCTACACCTTC
CSVTTWNRDNYGYTF
>NA|TRBJ1-1|TRBV28|NA
TGTGCCAGCACGACGACGGAGGTCCACACTGAAGCTTTCTTT
CASTTTEVHTEAFF
>NA|TRBJ1-5|TRBV6-6|NA
TGTGCCACCTCGTCATTCGGAGGGATTGCCAATCAGCCCCAGCATTTT
CATSSFGGIANQPQHF
>NA|TRBJ2-7|TRBV18|NA
TGTGCCAGCTCCAGATGGGGAAGCGGAGACGAGCAGTACTTC
CASSRWGSGDEQYF
>NA|TRBJ2-2|TRBV27|NA
TGTGCCAGCAGTTTAGTTCAGGCCGGGGAGCTGTTTTTT
CASSLVQAGELFF
>NA|TRBJ2-1|TRBV19|NA
TGTGCCAGTAGTATAGTAATTTCTGAGCAGTTCTTC
CASSIVISEQFF
>NA|TRBJ2-1|TRBV4-2|TRBD2
TGTGCCAGCAGCCCCCGGGCTAGCGGGGGCCCCCAACGAACCTACAATGAGCAGTTCTTC
CASSPRASGGPQRTYNEQFF
>NA|TRBJ2-1|TRBV13|NA
TGTGCCAGCAGCTCTTACTTCACAGGATACAATGAGCAGTTCTTC
CASSSYFTGYNEQFF
>NA|TRBJ1-6|TRBV4-1|NA
TGCGCCAGCAGCCAAGATGACCAGGCCTATAATTCACCCCTCCACTTT
CASSQDDQAYNSPLHF
>once|TRBJ2-7|TRBV9|NA
TGTGCCAGCAGCGTTTCCCGGGACACCCCCGTCGAGCAGTACTTC
CASSVSRDTPVEQYF
>NA|TRBJ2-1|TRBV16|TRBD1
TGTGCCAGCAGCTTACTGGACAGGGCTTTGGGCAATGAGCAGTTCTTC
CASSLLDRALGNEQFF
>NA|TRBJ2-2|TRBV7-8|TRBD2
TGTGCCAGCAGCTCCACCCGAGCGGGGGGTTGGACCGGGGAGCTGTTTTTT
CASSSTRAGGWTGELFF
>NA|TRBJ2-6|TRBV29-1|NA
TGCAGCGTTGACCACAGGGTTGCCTCTGGGGCCAACGTCCTGACTTTC
CSVDHRVASGANVLTF
>NA|TRBJ1-5|TRBV15|TRBD1
TGTGCCACCAGCAGTGGGATACAGGGGGCGGACGGTCTAGCCCAGCATTTT
CATSSGIQGADGLAQHF
>few|TRBJ1-1|TRBV29-1|NA
TGCAGCGTCCAACAGGGAACTGAAGCTTTCTTT
CSVQQGTEAFF